These 28 T cell receptor beta chains were all obtained from the same sample, sequenced in a study of T cell responses to AZD1222 COVID-19 vaccine. Assay used: immunoSEQ multiplex PCR; TCRdb lists only in-frame clones, some missing. Among over 100,000 clones listed, roughly nine tenths were seen once. This sample comprised peripheral blood, obtained on day 0 of AZD1222 vaccination. Receptor source: an adult in good health.

The chain has TRBV7-9 and TRBJ2-2, with D perhaps matching TRBD1 (5 bases). The CDR3 has 14 amino acids. With 5 bases removed from V and 4 bases from J, the gap between germline ends came to 11 bases. Per germline, CDR1 SEHNR and CDR2 FQNEAQ (reference sequence). CDR3 loop: CASSRTLGTGELFF. The CDR3 region has the DNA TGTGCCAGCAGCCGGACACTGGGCACCGGGGAGCTGTTTTTT.

This chain uses TRBV9 with TRBJ2-3; 7 nucleotides line up with TRBD2. With 0 bases clipped from V and 7 bases from J, the junction kept 11 bases outside the gene matches. This CDR3 has 16 amino acids. Germline CDR1 and CDR2: SGDLS and YYNGEE. In DNA, the CDR3 is TGTGCCAGCAGCGTAGCGGGAAAAGCGGGATCTCATACGCAGTATTTT. Amino acid sequence: CASSVAGKAGSHTQYF.

The rearrangement links TRBV9 to TRBJ2-2, with 7 bases aligning to TRBD2. Germline CDR1 is SGDLS and CDR2 is YYNGEE. The CDR3 runs 13 residues. Trimming cost V 6 bases and J 4 bases; bases outside gene matches: 3. The CDR3 loop is CASNPSGTGELFF. The CDR3 region has the DNA TGTGCCAGCAACCCTAGCGGCACCGGGGAGCTGTTTTTT.

This rearrangement joins TRBV9 to TRBJ2-1; TRBD2 matches at 11 bases. The CDR3 length is 16 residues. CDR1 and CDR2 from the germline V gene are SGDLS and YYNGEE. The V and J ends lost 0 bases and 5 bases, in that order; junction bases with no gene match: 4. Written as DNA, the CDR3 is TGTGCCAGCAGCGTAGGAATAGCGGGAGGGGACAATGAGCAGTTCTTC. Amino acids: CASSVGIAGGDNEQFF.

The chain links TRBV6-5 to TRBJ1-5; D not certain. V was shortened by 8 bases and J by 0 bases, with 11 bases between the two germline ends. The germline V gene encodes CDR1 MNHEY and CDR2 SVGAGI. CDR3 length: 14 amino acids. The CDR3 reads CASATDYSNQPQHF. In nucleotides, the CDR3 is TGTGCCAGCGCCACAGATTATAGCAATCAGCCCCAGCATTTT.

The chain combines TRBV28 with TRBJ1-5; D perhaps matches TRBD1 (5 bases). CDR1 is MDHEN and CDR2 is SYDVKM in the germline V gene. The CDR3 is 12 amino acids. Trimming pared 3 bases from V and 6 bases from J, leaving 6 bases between. For the CDR3, the DNA is TGTGCCAGCAGTTTGGGGGGTCAGCCCCAGCATTTT. Translation gives CASSLGGQPQHF.

The chain carries TRBV19 and TRBJ1-6; weak D call: TRBD1 (6 bases). Germline CDR1 LNHDA, CDR2 SQIVND (reference sequence). The CDR3 sequence is 17 residues long. V lost 5 bases and J 7 bases, leaving 21 bases between the germline ends. The DNA for the CDR3 is TGTGCCAGTAGTCCCCCCGGCGGGACGGGACACAATTCACCCCTCCACTTT. As protein: CASSPPGGTGHNSPLHF. The whole variable domain, remainder taken from reference TRBV19 and TRBJ1-6, is DGGITQSPKYLFRKEGQNVTLSCEQNLNHDAMYWYRQDPGQGLRLIYYSQIVNDFQKGDIAEGYSVSREKKESFPLTVTSAQKNPTAFYLCASSPPGGTGHNSPLHFGNGTRLTVT.

This chain connects TRBV2 to TRBJ1-1, with 7 bases identical to TRBD1. The CDR3 consists of 17 residues. Trimming removed 1 base from V and 7 bases from J; junction bases left unmatched: 15. Germline V gives CDR1 SNHLY, CDR2 FYNNEI. The chain's CDR3 is CASSEVTGFQPGNEAFF. For the CDR3, the DNA is TGTGCCAGCAGTGAAGTGACAGGGTTTCAGCCTGGGAATGAAGCTTTCTTT.

The V gene is TRBV6-4, the J gene TRBJ2-1; 13 nucleotides agree with TRBD2. After removal of 6 bases from V and 8 bases from J, the junction contained 4 bases not matched to a gene. Germline V gene sequence: CDR1 MRHNA, CDR2 SNTAGT. The CDR3 has 14 residues. This CDR3 reads CASSQGLAGDEQFF. The CDR3 DNA reads as TGTGCCAGCAGCCAAGGACTAGCGGGAGATGAGCAGTTCTTC.

The V call is TRBV3-1 (or the pseudogene TRBV3-2), the J call TRBJ1-2; maybe TRBD1 (6 bases). This CDR3 region has 16 residues. Germline V gives CDR1 LGHDT, CDR2 YNNKEL (reference sequence). V lost 3 bases, J lost 8 bases, and 22 bases lay in between. The CDR3 DNA reads as TGTGCCAGCAGCCAGGAGGGGGGACGGCCCGAGAGGGGCTACACCTTC. This gives the protein CASSQEGGRPERGYTF.

V is TRBV2 and J is TRBJ1-5, with D perhaps TRBD1 (5 bases). Germline CDR1 SNHLY, CDR2 FYNNEI. Deletions cut 4 bases from V and 8 bases from J, with 9 bases between. This CDR3 spans 12 amino acids. The CDR3 protein is CASSAGNEPQHF. The CDR3 nucleotides read TGTGCCAGCAGTGCAGGGAACGAGCCCCAGCATTTT.

This clone appeared a few times. The rearrangement uses TRBV5-1 and TRBJ2-3; 7 nucleotides agree with TRBD2. V lost 5 bases, J lost 0 bases, and 6 bases stayed unmatched. CDR1 and CDR2 (germline): SGHRS, YFSETQ. This CDR3 is built from 15 residues. CDR3 DNA: TGCGCCAGCAGGCCTCTAGCGGTCAGCACAGATACGCAGTATTTT. Translated: CASRPLAVSTDTQYF.

The gene calls are TRBV10-1 and TRBJ2-2; 8 bases fit TRBD2. CDR3 length equals 16 residues. V lost 4 bases to trimming and J lost 5 bases; unmatched junction nucleotides: 9. Per the germline V gene, CDR1 is WNHNN and CDR2 is SYGVQD (reference sequence). The DNA for the CDR3 is TGCGCCAGCAGTGGGTCCCTAGCGGGCGGGACCGGGGAGCTGTTTTTT. Amino acid sequence: CASSGSLAGGTGELFF.

The rearrangement joins TRBV2 to TRBJ1-1; D uncertain. The germline V and J ends were trimmed by 7 bases and 5 bases, with 14 bases remaining between them. Germline lookup yields CDR1 SNHLY and CDR2 FYNNEI. The CDR3 is made up of 13 amino acids. The CDR3 region has the DNA TGTGCCAGCACCGGCTGGGTACGGACTGAAGCTTTCTTT. It specifies CASTGWVRTEAFF.

The genes are TRBV5-4 and TRBJ2-2; 11 bases fit TRBD1. CDR3 length: 16 residues. The ends lost 4 bases at V and 6 bases at J; junction bases unmatched: 8. Germline lookup yields CDR1 SGHNT and CDR2 YYREEE (reference sequence). The CDR3 loop reads CASSGRTGGLAGELFF. In DNA form, the CDR3 reads TGTGCCAGCAGCGGGAGGACAGGGGGCTTGGCCGGGGAGCTGTTTTTT.

The chain couples TRBV21-1 to TRBJ1-6. TRBV21-1 is a listed pseudogene. The CDR3 consists of 13 residues. The CDR3 sequence is CASSRVRNSPLHF. As DNA, the CDR3 is TGTGCCAGCAGCAGGGTCCGTAATTCACCCCTCCACTTT.

The chain recombines TRBV6-1 with TRBJ1-2; D not resolved. The CDR3 is 14 amino acids. V lost 1 base and J 7 bases, leaving 13 bases between the germline ends. The germline V gene encodes CDR1 MNHNS and CDR2 SASEGT. The CDR3 region is CASSEGGQIAGYTF. In DNA, the CDR3 is TGTGCCAGCAGTGAAGGCGGCCAGATTGCTGGCTACACCTTC.

V gene TRBV28 combines with J gene TRBJ1-5, with D possibly matching TRBD1 (5 bases). Germline lookup yields CDR1 MDHEN and CDR2 SYDVKM. CDR3 length: 16 amino acids. Between the trimmed V and J ends, which lost 11 bases and 3 bases, there was a span of 23 bases. The CDR3 coding sequence is TGTGCCGGGGGAGGTCCGGTGAGGGGTGCCAATCAGCCCCAGCATTTT. This gives the protein CAGGGPVRGANQPQHF.

J is TRBJ1-6 and V is TRBV10-3, with unresolved D. The CDR3 sequence is 17 residues long. Between the trimmed V and J ends, which lost 0 bases and 0 bases, there was a span of 9 bases. The germline gives CDR1 ENHRY, CDR2 SYGVKD. CDR3 protein: CAISESSGSSYNSPLHF. DNA for the CDR3: TGTGCCATCAGTGAGTCAAGTGGGAGCTCCTATAATTCACCCCTCCACTTT.

V usage is TRBV15 and J usage is TRBJ2-1, with TRBD2 matching over 7 bases. The CDR3 loop spans 13 amino acids. Germline V CDR1 and CDR2: LNHNV, YYDKDF (reference sequence). After removal of 5 bases from V and 12 bases from J, the junction contained 10 bases not matched to a gene. The CDR3 nucleotides read TGTGCCACCAGCCCCTCGGGGGGTGCAACGCAGTTCTTC. Its translation: CATSPSGGATQFF.

The chain has TRBV19 and TRBJ2-1, with TRBD1 identical over 7 bases. Germline V lookup: CDR1 LNHDA, CDR2 SQIVND (reference sequence). The CDR3 sequence is 16 residues long. V shed 4 bases and J 0 bases; nucleotides not matched to a gene: 6. This CDR3 is CASSTPGGFSYNEQFF. The CDR3 coding sequence is TGTGCCAGTAGTACCCCAGGGGGTTTCTCCTACAATGAGCAGTTCTTC.

The gene calls are TRBV3-1 (or the pseudogene TRBV3-2) and TRBJ1-6; D gene unclear. Trimming took off 4 bases at V and 0 bases at J, with 19 bases between the two ends. The CDR3 spans 19 residues. Germline CDR1 and CDR2: LGHDT and YNNKEL (reference sequence). The CDR3 region is CASSLHGPFRSSYNSPLHF. The DNA for the CDR3 is TGTGCCAGCAGCCTACATGGCCCATTCAGGAGCTCCTATAATTCACCCCTCCACTTT.

The J gene is TRBJ2-3, the V gene TRBV10-3; 10 bases agree with TRBD1. The germline gives CDR1 ENHRY, CDR2 SYGVKD. The trim removed 0 bases at V and 4 bases at J, leaving 1 base unmatched. This CDR3 has 15 residues. DNA of the CDR3: TGTGCCATCAGTGAGTCTGGACAGGGGGCAGATACGCAGTATTTT. Translating gives CAISESGQGADTQYF.

This chain connects TRBV11-2 to TRBJ2-3; 11 bases map to TRBD2. Germline CDR1 and CDR2: SGHAT and FQNNGV. This CDR3 is 17 amino acids long. The junction had 5 bases not matched to a gene; V was cut back by 0 bases and J by 3 bases. This chain's CDR3 is CASSLDRASGRTDTQYF. As DNA, the CDR3 is TGTGCCAGCAGCTTAGACCGGGCTAGCGGGAGGACAGATACGCAGTATTTT.

V and J are TRBV30 and TRBJ2-1; 7 bases agree with TRBD2. V gave up 4 bases and J gave up 9 bases; unmatched junction bases: 9. Per the germline V gene, CDR1 is GTSNPN and CDR2 is SVGIG (reference sequence). CDR3 length equals 13 residues. CDR3 sequence: CAWKGLAAAEQFF. The DNA for the CDR3 is TGTGCCTGGAAAGGGCTAGCGGCGGCTGAGCAGTTCTTC.

This chain joins TRBV27 and TRBJ1-1; a possible D gene is TRBD1 (5 bases). V lost 2 bases and J 7 bases, leaving 23 bases between the germline ends. This CDR3 has 17 amino acids. CDR1 MNHEY and CDR2 SMNVEV come from the germline V gene (reference sequence). Here the CDR3 DNA reads TGTGCCAGCAGTTTACTACCGCTCGGGGCCGATTACGTTGAAGCTTTCTTT. This gives the protein CASSLLPLGADYVEAFF.

Here the CDR3 reads CASSRLMETQYF. The CDR3 bases are TGTGCCAGCAGCCGATTGATGGAGACCCAGTACTTC. The V call is TRBV5-4, the J call TRBJ2-5; D is uncertain. The germline V and J ends were trimmed by 4 bases and 5 bases, with 9 bases remaining between them. The CDR3 length is 12 residues. Germline V lookup: CDR1 SGHNT, CDR2 YYREEE (reference sequence).

The chain has TRBV7-8 and TRBJ1-5, with 12 bases lining up with TRBD1. Unmatched junction bases numbered 10, after V lost 4 bases and J lost 0 bases. This CDR3 has 19 amino acids. The germline CDR1 and CDR2 sequences are SGHVS and FQNEAQ. CDR3 protein: CASSSPGTGGTYSNQPQHF. Written as DNA, the CDR3 is TGTGCCAGCAGCTCCCCCGGGACAGGGGGCACTTATAGCAATCAGCCCCAGCATTTT.